The clone carrying this T cell receptor (beta chain) was recorded at least ten times. This sample's TCRbeta library carried unique molecular identifier barcodes. TCRdb re-derived calls from the PCR reads in MiXCR, one entry per CDR3 protein. The table has about 610,000 distinct CDR3 sequences, about 11% seen once. This sample is drawn from a study of T-cell reconstitution after alpha-beta-depleted transplantation in children. Looked up from germline, CDR1 is SQVTM and CDR2 is ANQGSEA. J gave up 3 bases and V 4 bases, and 7 bases lay outside the gene matches. The CDR3 length is 14 residues. The chain uses TRBV29-1 and TRBJ2-3; TRBD2 matches at 7 bases. Sequenced here: PBMCs from the stem cell graft donor, sampled from the stem cell graft. The sequence was obtained from a human donor who donated a stem cell graft to a child with acute myeloid leukemia. The chain's CDR3 is CSVGGGRGTDTQYF. CDR3 DNA: TGCAGCGTTGGTGGCGGGAGAGGAACAGATACGCAGTATTTT.